Shown below are 8 T cell receptor beta chains from a single sample sequenced in a study of cytomegalovirus exposure and HLA in healthy donors. A multiplex PCR was run with 60 Vbeta primers and 13 Jbeta primers. The method was immunoSEQ multiplex PCR; TCRdb's version includes in-frame clones alone and lacks a portion of them. The sample contains about 160,000 clones, over 65% of which appear only once. Sequenced: PBMCs. The receptors stem from a woman in her 40s in good health and CMV-seronegative.

The V gene is TRBV18, the J gene TRBJ2-7; unclear D gene. Trimming left V 4 bases short and J 4 bases short, with 11 bases between. This CDR3 contains 13 residues. Germline V gives CDR1 KGHSH, CDR2 LQKENI. DNA for the CDR3: TGTGCCAGCTCACTTCCTCCTCGGTACGAGCAGTACTTC. Its translation is CASSLPPRYEQYF. The variable domain in full, completed from reference TRBV18 and TRBJ2-7, reads NAGVMQNPRHLVRRRGQEARLRCSPMKGHSHVYWYRQLPEEGLKFMVYLQKENIIDESGMPKERFSAEFPKEGPSILRIQQVVRGDSAAYFCASSLPPRYEQYFGPGTRLTVT.

Here the CDR3 reads CASRGGRARGNYGYTF. CDR3 sequence (DNA): TGTGCCAGCAGAGGGGGTAGGGCCCGTGGGAACTATGGCTACACCTTC. J is TRBJ1-2 and V is TRBV2, with D possibly TRBD1 on 6 matching bases. V was shortened by 6 bases and J by 2 bases, with 19 bases between the two germline ends. This CDR3 spans 16 amino acids. Germline lookup yields CDR1 SNHLY and CDR2 FYNNEI.

The chain has TRBV7-9 and TRBJ2-2; D uncertain. Germline V lookup: CDR1 SEHNR, CDR2 FQNEAQ (reference sequence). With 11 bases removed from V and 9 bases from J, the gap between germline ends came to 22 bases. The CDR3 has 14 residues. The CDR3 region is CAGQRQQNTRELFF. The CDR3 DNA reads TGTGCCGGCCAAAGGCAGCAGAACACTAGGGAGCTGTTTTTT.

J is TRBJ2-7 and V is TRBV5-1; 7 bases match TRBD1. The CDR3 covers 14 residues. The trim removed 1 base at V and 3 bases at J, leaving 4 bases unmatched. Germline V lookup: CDR1 SGHRS, CDR2 YFSETQ. The CDR3 DNA reads as TGCGCCAGCAGCTTGTCCCAGGGGGTCTACGAGCAGTACTTC. It is translated as CASSLSQGVYEQYF.

The V gene is TRBV28, the J gene TRBJ1-4; perhaps TRBD1 as D (5 bases). V lost 4 bases to trimming and J lost 2 bases, with 8 bases between them. The CDR3 loop spans 14 amino acids. Germline assignment: CDR1 MDHEN and CDR2 SYDVKM. In DNA form, the CDR3 reads TGTGCCAGCAGTTCACAGGAGACTAATGAAAAACTGTTTTTT. It is translated as CASSSQETNEKLFF.

This chain joins TRBV6-5 and TRBJ2-1, with D possibly matching TRBD2 (7 bases). The length of the CDR3 is 15 residues. Trimming took 7 bases from V and 6 from J, leaving 19 bases between them. Germline-derived CDR1 and CDR2 are MNHEY and SVGAGI. Here the CDR3 reads CASNRRGAASNEQFF. The CDR3 DNA follows: TGTGCCAGCAATCGACGGGGGGCTGCGAGCAATGAGCAGTTCTTC.

The chain joins TRBV4-2 to TRBJ2-1, with a possible D match to TRBD1 (5 bases). V was trimmed by 0 bases and J by 9 bases, leaving 12 bases between them. This CDR3 is 14 amino acids long. Germline CDR1 LGHNA, CDR2 YNFKEQ. Here the CDR3 DNA reads TGTGCCAGCAGCCAAGATCAAGGGGTGGGTGAGCAGTTCTTC. It is translated as CASSQDQGVGEQFF.

This clone came up once. The V call is TRBV5-5, the J call TRBJ2-7; 11 bases are a match to TRBD1. Germline CDR1 is SGHKS and CDR2 is YYEKEE (reference sequence). This CDR3 is built from 16 residues. V lost 3 bases and J lost 3; bases outside the gene matches: 8. CDR3 sequence: CASSSTGTGGFYEQYF. CDR3 nucleotides: TGTGCCAGCAGCTCAACCGGGACAGGGGGATTCTACGAGCAGTACTTC.